The 27 T cell receptor beta chains listed next were all sequenced from one sample in a study of cytotoxic CD8 clonotypes in ibrutinib-treated CLL (dated by TCRdb to the early 2020s). Library generation was performed with the immunoSEQ multiplex PCR assay. Sourced from immuneACCESS, this table was stored by TCRdb with only in-frame sequences that have V and J called. A share of the clones is absent; for the studies checked, an unresolved V gene accounts for under half, and the remainder has no known explanation. Present in this sample are 150,000 to 200,000 clones, around 70% of which were seen just once. Around an eighth of the sample is in the top ten clones. What this sample's time point label stands for: 20 to 25 months on ibrutinib. The specimen was PBMCs, collected after 24 months of ibrutinib treatment. The receptors come from a human donor with chronic lymphocytic leukemia.

The J gene is TRBJ1-2, the V gene TRBV29-1; D unresolved. The V end lost 2 bases, the J end lost 4 bases, and 11 bases lay between the germline ends. The CDR3 extends over 13 amino acids. CDR1 and CDR2 from the germline V gene are SQVTM and ANQGSEA. For the CDR3, the DNA is TGCAGCGTTGAACCGGATCACTCCTATGGCTACACCTTC. This gives the protein CSVEPDHSYGYTF.

This rearrangement joins TRBV4-1 to TRBJ2-7; TRBD2 aligns across 11 bases. Germline lookup yields CDR1 MGHRA and CDR2 YSYEKL. The CDR3 has 17 residues. The V gene end was trimmed by 2 bases and the J gene end by 7 bases; junction bases not matched to a gene: 13. The DNA for the CDR3 is TGCGCCAGCAGCCAACCTCCGACTAGCGGGGTATGGGGGGAGCAGTACTTC. Protein sequence: CASSQPPTSGVWGEQYF.

V is TRBV4-3 and J is TRBJ2-7, with TRBD1 matching over 9 bases. J was trimmed by 2 bases and V by 0 bases; bases with no gene match: 8. This CDR3 comprises 17 residues. In germline, CDR1 is LGHNA, CDR2 YSLEER. The DNA for the CDR3 is TGCGCCAGCAGCCAAGAAGTTGGACAGGGGCCACCCTACGAGCAGTACTTC. Its translation is CASSQEVGQGPPYEQYF.

In the case of this clone: Its ends do not fully match the called genes, so a read error is possible. The chain couples TRBV7-9 to TRBJ1-2; 9 nucleotides match TRBD1. Per the germline V gene, CDR1 is SEHNR and CDR2 is FQNEAQ (reference sequence). The CDR3 covers 12 residues. The CDR3 sequence: CASSFRDRAELF. The CDR3 DNA reads as TGTGCCAGCAGCTTCCGGGACAGGGCCGAGCTCTTC.

V is TRBV11-3 and J is TRBJ2-3; 14 nucleotides line up with TRBD2. CDR1 is SGHNT and CDR2 is YENEEA in the germline V gene. J was trimmed by 1 base and V by 2 bases; bases with no gene match: 11. The CDR3 length is 20 residues. The chain's CDR3 is CASSLSPGTSGSLGTDTQYF. The CDR3 DNA sequence: TGTGCCAGCAGCTTATCTCCCGGGACTAGCGGGAGTTTGGGCACAGATACGCAGTATTTT.

This chain connects TRBV6-1 to TRBJ1-2; D is perhaps TRBD1 (5 bases). From germline, CDR1 is MNHNS and CDR2 SASEGT. The CDR3 sequence is 16 residues long. V lost 3 bases, J lost 3 bases, and 17 bases lay in between. The CDR3 here is CASSDVLGQEDYGYTF. The CDR3 DNA reads TGTGCCAGCAGTGATGTATTGGGGCAGGAGGACTATGGCTACACCTTC.

The V gene is TRBV18, the J gene TRBJ1-3; tentative D call: TRBD1 (6 bases). The CDR3 runs to 16 residues. Germline V gives CDR1 KGHSH, CDR2 LQKENI. V shed 1 base and J shed 3 bases, with 13 bases lying between them. This chain's CDR3 is CASSPLGQFLGNTIYF. The CDR3 bases are TGTGCCAGCTCACCACTTGGACAGTTTCTTGGAAACACCATATATTTT.

V gene TRBV18 combines with J gene TRBJ1-4; no clear D gene. The germline CDR1 and CDR2 sequences are KGHSH and LQKENI. The CDR3 length is 15 residues. The germline V and J ends were trimmed by 3 bases and 6 bases, with 14 bases remaining between them. The chain's CDR3 is CASSPEQRKYEKLFF. In nucleotides, the CDR3 is TGTGCCAGCTCACCCGAACAGAGGAAGTATGAAAAACTGTTTTTT.

This clone was picked up one time. The CDR3 DNA is TGTGCCAGCAGTTTCAGCAGGGACATAACTAATGAAAAACTGTTTTTT. It yields the protein CASSFSRDITNEKLFF. The rearrangement uses TRBV28 and TRBJ1-4; TRBD1 might be the D (6 bases). Trimming cost V 3 bases and J 1 base, with 12 bases left between them. The CDR3 extends over 16 amino acids. The germline CDR1 and CDR2 sequences are MDHEN and SYDVKM.

The genes are TRBV9 and TRBJ2-7; D gene ambiguous. Per germline, CDR1 SGDLS and CDR2 YYNGEE. V lost 3 bases to trimming and J lost 6 bases, with 13 bases between them. CDR3 length equals 13 residues. CDR3 DNA sequence: TGTGCCAGCAGCGCCACAGTGCTGGGCGAGCAGTACTTC. Translated, it gives CASSATVLGEQYF.

This rearrangement joins TRBV7-6 to TRBJ2-2, with 7 bases lining up with TRBD2. CDR1 is SGHVS, CDR2 FNYEAQ, per germline. V trimming: 2 bases; J trimming: 8 bases; junction bases outside the gene matches: 8. The CDR3 is made up of 15 amino acids. CDR3 amino acids: CASSLSRAGAGELFF. In DNA form, the CDR3 reads TGTGCCAGCAGCTTATCCCGGGCGGGAGCGGGGGAGCTGTTTTTT.

The V gene is TRBV5-5, the J gene TRBJ2-3; TRBD2 agrees at 15 bases. The germline gives CDR1 SGHKS, CDR2 YYEKEE (reference sequence). This CDR3 has 16 amino acids. The junction had 3 bases not matched to a gene; V was cut back by 2 bases and J by 5 bases. As DNA, the CDR3 is TGTGCCAGCAGCTTTGGACTAGCGGGAGGGGTAGATACGCAGTATTTT. It codes for CASSFGLAGGVDTQYF.

This clone was counted only a few times. The chain carries TRBV21-1 and TRBJ1-2. TRBV21-1 is deemed a pseudogene. The CDR3 is 13 residues long. In nucleotides, the CDR3 is TGTGCCAGCAGCAAAGTTCTTAACTATGGCTACACCTTC. It specifies CASSKVLNYGYTF.

In regard to this clone: The sample has other DNA sequences that encode this CDR3 too. The CDR3 DNA reads as TGCAGTGCAAGGGACTCCTACGAGCAGTACTTC. Its protein is CSARDSYEQYF. The chain links TRBV20-1 to TRBJ2-7, with D unresolved. Germline-derived CDR1 and CDR2 are DFQATT and SNEGSKA (reference sequence). This CDR3 comprises 11 residues. V was cut by 6 bases and J by 0 bases, with 6 bases left in between.

This clone has just one count. V is TRBV5-1 and J is TRBJ2-7, with 7 bases aligning to TRBD2. V was clipped by 3 bases and J by 2 bases; unmatched bases: 14. CDR3 size: 17 residues. Germline CDR1 is SGHRS and CDR2 is YFSETQ. Here the CDR3 reads CASSSPPGTTRTYEQYF. Written as DNA, the CDR3 is TGCGCCAGCAGCTCGCCACCGGGGACTACCCGGACCTACGAGCAGTACTTC.

V and J are TRBV4-2 and TRBJ2-3; D gene ambiguous. The germline V gene encodes CDR1 LGHNA and CDR2 YNFKEQ. Trimming pared 4 bases from V and 6 bases from J, leaving 11 bases between. The CDR3 has 13 amino acids. The CDR3 coding sequence is TGTGCCAGCAGCCGAAAGAAAGGGGATACGCAGTATTTT. Amino acids: CASSRKKGDTQYF.

The genes are TRBV5-1 and TRBJ2-5; D uncertain. The CDR3 spans 14 residues. Germline V gene sequence: CDR1 SGHRS, CDR2 YFSETQ. The ends were cut back, 0 bases at V and 4 bases at J, with 10 bases in the middle. The CDR3 DNA reads as TGCGCCAGCAGCTTGGCTCTAGGGCGAGAGACCCAGTACTTC. Its translation is CASSLALGRETQYF. The full variable domain, completed using reference TRBV5-1 and TRBJ2-5, is KAGVTQTPRYLIKTRGQQVTLSCSPISGHRSVSWYQQTPGQGLQFLFEYFSETQRNKGNFPGRFSGRQFSNSRSEMNVSTLELGDSALYLCASSLALGRETQYFGPGTRLLVL.

This chain uses TRBV7-9 with TRBJ2-7; D may match TRBD1 or TRBD2 (7 bases each). CDR1 and CDR2 from the germline V gene are SEHNR and FQNEAQ (reference sequence). Between the trimmed V and J ends, which lost 6 bases and 3 bases, there was a span of 15 bases. CDR3 length: 14 amino acids. Here the CDR3 DNA reads TGTGCCAGCAGAGCCACAGGGGAGGGCTACGAGCAGTACTTC. Its translation is CASRATGEGYEQYF.

The chain couples TRBV30 to TRBJ2-4; D unclear. CDR1 and CDR2 from the germline V gene are GTSNPN and SVGIG (reference sequence). The V and J ends lost 4 bases and 5 bases respectively, with 6 bases between them. The CDR3 consists of 11 residues. CDR3 amino acids: CAWNSQNIQYF. For the CDR3, the DNA is TGTGCCTGGAATTCACAAAACATTCAGTACTTC.

The V gene is TRBV27, the J gene TRBJ2-1; 7 positions agree with TRBD1. Trimming at V came to 5 bases and at J to 4 bases, leaving 14 bases not matched to a gene. The CDR3 is 17 amino acids. Per germline, CDR1 MNHEY and CDR2 SMNVEV (reference sequence). DNA for the CDR3: TGTGCCAGCAGTCCATCCGCCCACAGGGGACGATACAATGAGCAGTTCTTC. Protein: CASSPSAHRGRYNEQFF.

The chain couples TRBV5-8 to TRBJ2-4; D not certain. The CDR3 has 17 amino acids. CDR1 is SGHTS, CDR2 YDEGEE, per germline. Trimming shortened V by 1 base and J by 1 base, and 15 bases separated the two germline ends. CDR3 loop: CASSLIVFGMAKNIQYF. In nucleotides, the CDR3 is TGTGCCAGCAGCTTGATCGTGTTTGGGATGGCCAAAAACATTCAGTACTTC.

The V call is TRBV7-6, the J call TRBJ1-2, with 8 bases that match TRBD1. With V trimmed by 2 bases and J by 6 bases, 11 bases remained unmatched. Germline CDR1 reads SGHVS; CDR2 reads FNYEAQ. This CDR3 is 16 amino acids long. CDR3 DNA sequence: TGTGCCAGCAGCTTAACGGACAGGGATCTGTCCAATGGCTACACCTTC. Residues: CASSLTDRDLSNGYTF. Using reference TRBV7-6 and TRBJ1-2 for the parts outside the CDR3, the full variable domain is GAGVSQSPRYKVTKRGQDVALRCDPISGHVSLYWYRQALGQGPEFLTYFNYEAQQDKSGLPNDRFSAERPEGSISTLTIQRTEQRDSAMYRCASSLTDRDLSNGYTFGSGTRLTVV.

The rearrangement joins TRBV5-1 to TRBJ2-3; TRBD1 aligns across 9 bases. The CDR3 contains 15 residues. In germline, CDR1 is SGHRS, CDR2 YFSETQ. V was clipped by 6 bases and J by 6 bases; unmatched bases: 11. The CDR3 sequence is CASTQGTGRSDTQYF. CDR3 DNA sequence: TGCGCCAGCACTCAAGGGACAGGGCGTTCGGATACGCAGTATTTT.

This clone has only a few counts. The CDR3 sequence: CASSQTGSFGNTIYF. The CDR3 DNA sequence: TGTGCCAGCAGTCAGACAGGGTCTTTCGGAAACACCATATATTTT. This chain connects TRBV27 to TRBJ1-3; 7 bases line up with TRBD1. The CDR3 runs to 15 residues. J gave up 4 bases and V 5 bases, and 8 bases lay outside the gene matches. The germline V gene has CDR1 MNHEY and CDR2 SMNVEV (reference sequence).

This chain connects TRBV27 to TRBJ2-7, with D possibly being TRBD1 (5 bases). Between the trimmed V and J ends, which lost 6 bases and 6 bases, there was a span of 21 bases. Germline CDR1 is MNHEY and CDR2 is SMNVEV (reference sequence). This CDR3 is 15 amino acids long. The CDR3, as DNA: TGTGCCAGCAGACCCCTAGAACAGGCCTGGAGCGAGCAGTACTTC. Protein: CASRPLEQAWSEQYF.

This rearrangement joins TRBV11-2 to TRBJ1-3, with D uncertain. This CDR3 spans 14 amino acids. Germline V gives CDR1 SGHAT, CDR2 FQNNGV. The V gene lost 6 bases and the J gene lost 0 bases, with 9 bases spanning the gap. The CDR3 protein is CASRAALSGNTIYF. The CDR3 nucleotides read TGTGCCAGCAGGGCGGCTCTCTCTGGAAACACCATATATTTT.

This clone was detected only once. The DNA for the CDR3 is TGCAGCGCCCGGACAGGCCTCAATCAGCCCCAGCATTTT. Its protein is CSARTGLNQPQHF. V gene TRBV29-1 combines with J gene TRBJ1-5, with TRBD1 matching 7 bases. V trimming: 7 bases; J trimming: 3 bases; junction bases outside the gene matches: 6. The CDR3 consists of 13 residues. Per germline, CDR1 SQVTM and CDR2 ANQGSEA.